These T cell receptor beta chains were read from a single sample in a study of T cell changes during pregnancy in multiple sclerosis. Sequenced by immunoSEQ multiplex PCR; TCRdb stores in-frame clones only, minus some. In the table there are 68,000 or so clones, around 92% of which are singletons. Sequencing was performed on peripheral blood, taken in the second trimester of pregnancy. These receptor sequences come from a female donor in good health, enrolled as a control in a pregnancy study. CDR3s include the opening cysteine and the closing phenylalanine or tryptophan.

CDR3aa: CASSFRDSFSYGYTF
v_gene: TRBV5-6
j_gene: TRBJ1-2

CDR3aa: CASSPQLAGFNEQFF
v_gene: TRBV18
j_gene: TRBJ2-1

CDR3aa: CASSRVGTAYEQYF
v_gene: TRBV19
j_gene: TRBJ2-7

CDR3aa: CASSVDELPLNEQFF
v_gene: TRBV9
j_gene: TRBJ2-1

CDR3aa: CASSQAASGWNEQFF
v_gene: TRBV6-5
j_gene: TRBJ2-1

CDR3aa: CASSYLADKANEQFF
v_gene: TRBV4-3
j_gene: TRBJ2-1

CDR3aa: CASSLPDRAGNTIYF
v_gene: TRBV5-1
j_gene: TRBJ1-3

CDR3aa: CASSEPGQNNEQFF
v_gene: TRBV6-1
j_gene: TRBJ2-1

CDR3aa: CASSSRGGPQHF
v_gene: TRBV7-2
j_gene: TRBJ1-5

CDR3aa: CSCSGRLTGELFF
v_gene: TRBV29-1
j_gene: TRBJ2-2

CDR3aa: CASSNSQRDKSNTGELFF
v_gene: TRBV21-1
j_gene: TRBJ2-2

CDR3aa: CASSLQGGGSLDEKLFF
v_gene: TRBV9
j_gene: TRBJ1-4

CDR3aa: CASTSDIMNTEAFF
v_gene: TRBV7-2
j_gene: TRBJ1-1

CDR3aa: CASSEGGGANSPLHF
v_gene: TRBV6-1
j_gene: TRBJ1-6

CDR3aa: CASSISKGREHRTEAFF
v_gene: TRBV7-9
j_gene: TRBJ1-1

CDR3aa: CAISLDRGSGNTIYF
v_gene: TRBV10-3
j_gene: TRBJ1-3

CDR3aa: CASSSWTGGRTNEKLFF
v_gene: TRBV7-9
j_gene: TRBJ1-4